The present T cell receptor (beta chain) was sequenced within a study of cytomegalovirus exposure and HLA in healthy donors. Study observations and caveats: Researchers counted some 150 TCR beta chains as cytomegalovirus-associated. Donors were assumed by presence/absence analyses to have roughly uniform sequencing depth. Common viral pathogens were later found to be apparently linked to several of the most significant clusters.

About this clone: The antigen is unknown.

CDR3 length equals 15 residues. CDR1 is SEHNR, CDR2 FQNEAQ, per germline (reference sequence). V lost 7 bases, J lost 5 bases, and 18 bases lay in between. Healthy bone marrow donors formed the donor group. The PCR was carried out with 60 Vbeta primers and 13 Jbeta primers. TCRdb's copy holds only in-frame clones and misses some; the assay was immunoSEQ multiplex PCR. The sample table includes under 90,000 clones. The TCR comes from a female donor in good health and CMV-seropositive. The genes are TRBV7-9 and TRBJ2-1, with D tentatively TRBD2 (5 bases). What was sequenced was PBMCs. Written as DNA, the CDR3 is TGTGCCAGCATCCCATTGGGGTCGCGGGACAATGAGCAGTTCTTC. As protein: CASIPLGSRDNEQFF.